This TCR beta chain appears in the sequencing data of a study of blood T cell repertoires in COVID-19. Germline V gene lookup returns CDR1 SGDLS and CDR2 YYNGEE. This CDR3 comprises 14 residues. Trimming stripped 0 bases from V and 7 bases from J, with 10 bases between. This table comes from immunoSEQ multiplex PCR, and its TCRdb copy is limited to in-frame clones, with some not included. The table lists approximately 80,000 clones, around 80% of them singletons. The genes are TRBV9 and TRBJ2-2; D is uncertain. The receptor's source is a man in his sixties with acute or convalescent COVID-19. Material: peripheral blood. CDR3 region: CASSVGVSNGELFF. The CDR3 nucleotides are TGTGCCAGCAGCGTAGGTGTAAGCAACGGGGAGCTGTTTTTT.